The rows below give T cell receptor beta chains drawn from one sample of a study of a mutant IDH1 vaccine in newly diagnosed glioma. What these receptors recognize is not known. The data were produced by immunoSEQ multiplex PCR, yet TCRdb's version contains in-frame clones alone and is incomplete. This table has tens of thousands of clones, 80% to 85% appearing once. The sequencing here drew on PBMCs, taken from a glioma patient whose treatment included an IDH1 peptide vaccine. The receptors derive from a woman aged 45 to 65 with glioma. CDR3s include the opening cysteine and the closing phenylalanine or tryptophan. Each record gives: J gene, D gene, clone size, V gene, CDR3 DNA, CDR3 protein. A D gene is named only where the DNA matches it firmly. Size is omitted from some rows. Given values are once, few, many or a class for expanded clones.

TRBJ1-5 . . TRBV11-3 TGTGCCAGCAGCCTCCAATCAGGGGTCGGGCCCCAGCATTTT CASSLQSGVGPQHF
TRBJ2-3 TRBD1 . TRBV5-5 TGTGCCAGCAGCTGGGGACAGGGGGAGCATACGCAGTATTTT CASSWGQGEHTQYF
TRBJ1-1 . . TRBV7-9 TGTGCCAGCAGCGGAGGGGCCAGGGGAGCTGAAGCTTTCTTT CASSGGARGAEAFF
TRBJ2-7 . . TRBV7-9 TGTGCCAGCAGCCCCAGTCCCGAGAACTACGAGCAGTACTTC CASSPSPENYEQYF
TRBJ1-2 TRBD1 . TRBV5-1 TGCGCCAGCAGCCCGGGGACAGCGGGTACAGGCTACACCTTC CASSPGTAGTGYTF
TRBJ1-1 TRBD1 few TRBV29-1 TGCAGCGTGCGAACAGGGGCCTACACTGAAGCTTTCTTT CSVRTGAYTEAFF
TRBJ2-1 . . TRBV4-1 TGCGCCAGCACTCTCCTTACGGGGGTCGCGAACAATGAGCAGTTCTTC CASTLLTGVANNEQFF
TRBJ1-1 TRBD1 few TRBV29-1 TGCAGCGGGAGACAGGGGAGTATGAACACTGAAGCTTTCTTT CSGRQGSMNTEAFF
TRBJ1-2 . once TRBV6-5 TGTGCCAGCAGTTCCGCCTGGGACCCCTATGGCTACACCTTC CASSSAWDPYGYTF
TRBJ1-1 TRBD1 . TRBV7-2 TGTGCCAGCAGCTTAGCGGCCGGGACAGTTCGGAACACTGAAGCTTTCTTT CASSLAAGTVRNTEAFF
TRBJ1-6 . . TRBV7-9 TGTGCCAGCAGCCCCCCGTTGTCTTATAATTCACCCCTCCACTTT CASSPPLSYNSPLHF
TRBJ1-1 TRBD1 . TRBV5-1 TGCGCCAGCAGCTTGGCGACAGGGGGAAGCACTGAAGCTTTCTTT CASSLATGGSTEAFF
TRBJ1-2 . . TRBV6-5 TGTGCCAGCACCACGGGGGCTGGCTACACCTTC CASTTGAGYTF
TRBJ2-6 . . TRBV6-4 TGTGCCAGCAGTGAGACCGGAAGCTCTGGGGCCAACGTCCTGACTTTC CASSETGSSGANVLTF
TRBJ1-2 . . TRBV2 TGTGCCAGCAGTCCCCGCGCGGGCTACACCTTC CASSPRAGYTF
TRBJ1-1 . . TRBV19 TGTGCCAGTAGTTGGGGGGTCACTGAAGCTTTCTTT CASSWGVTEAFF
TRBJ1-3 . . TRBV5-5 TGTGCCAGCAGCTTGACCTCTGGAAACACCATATATTTT CASSLTSGNTIYF
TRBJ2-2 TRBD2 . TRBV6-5 TGTGCCAGCAGTTCCTTAGCGGGGGGGAACACCGGGGAGCTGTTTTTT CASSSLAGGNTGELFF
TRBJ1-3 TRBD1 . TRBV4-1 TGCGCCAGCAGCTTACAGGGGGGTGCTGGAAACACCATATATTTT CASSLQGGAGNTIYF
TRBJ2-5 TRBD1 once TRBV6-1 TGTGCCAGCACCCCACCGGGACAGTCAAGGGGGACCCAGTACTTC CASTPPGQSRGTQYF
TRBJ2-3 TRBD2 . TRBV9 TGTGCCAGCAGCCCTAGCGGGGGGGCCGGGGATACGCAGTATTTT CASSPSGGAGDTQYF
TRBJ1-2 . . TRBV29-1 TGCAGCGTTGACGCCCAGGACCAGAACTATGGCTACACCTTC CSVDAQDQNYGYTF
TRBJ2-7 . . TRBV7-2 TGTGCCAGCAGCCTGGACAATGCCTACGAGCAGTACTTC CASSLDNAYEQYF
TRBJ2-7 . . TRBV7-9 TGTGCCAGCAGCCCACAACAGGGCTCCTACGAGCAGTACTTC CASSPQQGSYEQYF
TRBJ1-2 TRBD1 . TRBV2 TGTGCCAGCAGTGAAGGGACCCGACAGGGGTTTAACTATGGCTACACCTTC CASSEGTRQGFNYGYTF
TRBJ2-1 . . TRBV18 TGTGCCAGCTCACCGGACAGCGTCAATGAGCAGTTCTTC CASSPDSVNEQFF
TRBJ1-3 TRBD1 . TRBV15 TGTGCCACCAGCAGAGATCGGGGGGACAGGGGCCCGCGTAGCTCTGGAAACACCATATATTTT CATSRDRGDRGPRSSGNTIYF
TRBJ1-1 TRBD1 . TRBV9 TGTGCCAGCAGCGCAGTCACAGGGGCGGAAACTGAAGCTTTCTTT CASSAVTGAETEAFF
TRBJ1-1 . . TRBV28 TGTGCCAGCAGTGACGTCAAACGAGCTCCTGAAGCTTTCTTT CASSDVKRAPEAFF
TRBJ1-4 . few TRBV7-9 TGTGCCAGCAGCCTTGGGACGGATAATGAAAAACTGTTTTTT CASSLGTDNEKLFF
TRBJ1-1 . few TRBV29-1 TGCAGCGTTCACCGGGACACTGAAGCTTTCTTT CSVHRDTEAFF
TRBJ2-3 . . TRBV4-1 TGCGCCAGCAGCCACGACTCAAAGGCCGATACGCAGTATTTT CASSHDSKADTQYF
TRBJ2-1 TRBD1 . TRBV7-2 TGTGCCAGCAGCTTAAATCCCGGACAGGGGAGGCGTGAGCAGTTCTTC CASSLNPGQGRREQFF
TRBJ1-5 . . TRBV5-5 TGTGCCAGCAGCCTTGGATATAGCAATCAGCCCCAGCATTTT CASSLGYSNQPQHF
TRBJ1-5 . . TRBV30 TGTGCCTGGAGTGTGTCCGGCCCGGGGCCCCAGCATTTT CAWSVSGPGPQHF
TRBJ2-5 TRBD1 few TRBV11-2 TGTGCCAGCAGCTTGGAACCGGGACAGGCAATCCAAGAGACCCAGTACTTC CASSLEPGQAIQETQYF
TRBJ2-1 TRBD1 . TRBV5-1 TGCGCCAGCAGCGGGGGACAGGGAAAGCATGAGCAGTTCTTC CASSGGQGKHEQFF
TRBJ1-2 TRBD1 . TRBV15 TGTGCCACCAGCTCCCCCTTAGGAGGACAGGGGGCCTCTGGCTACACCTTC CATSSPLGGQGASGYTF
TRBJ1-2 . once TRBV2 TGTGCCAGCAGTGAAAGGTCGGAGAGGGGCGCCTATGGCTACACCTTC CASSERSERGAYGYTF
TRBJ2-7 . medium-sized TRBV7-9 TGTGCCAGCAGCGAGGGGCTTTCCTACGAGCAGTACTTC CASSEGLSYEQYF
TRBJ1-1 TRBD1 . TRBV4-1 TGCGCCAGCAAGCACTCCTTCCCAACCGGGACAGGGTTATGGTGTAAGAACACTGAAGCTTTCTTT CASKHSFPTGTGLWCKNTEAFF
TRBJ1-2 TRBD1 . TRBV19 TGTGCCAGTAGTGGACAGGGATCCTATGGCTACACCTTC CASSGQGSYGYTF
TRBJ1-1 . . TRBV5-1 TGCGCCAGCGGGGGAGGGGGAGAGGACACTGAAGCTTTCTTT CASGGGGEDTEAFF
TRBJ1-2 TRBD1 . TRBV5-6 TGTGCCAGCAGCTTGCTCGACAGGGTGCATGGCTACACCTTC CASSLLDRVHGYTF
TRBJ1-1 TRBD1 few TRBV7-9 TGTGCCATTACAGGGGGCACTGAAGCTTTCTTT CAITGGTEAFF
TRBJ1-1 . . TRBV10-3 TGTGCCATCAGGCAGGGACAGAACACTGAAGCTTTCTTT CAIRQGQNTEAFF
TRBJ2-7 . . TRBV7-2 TGTGCCAGCAGGGGACTCTGGGGCGGAGGTGAACGAGGCGAGCAGTACTTC CASRGLWGGGERGEQYF
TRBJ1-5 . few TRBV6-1 TGTGCCAGCAAAAAAGACAGGAACAATCAGCCCCAGCATTTT CASKKDRNNQPQHF
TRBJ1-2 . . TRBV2 TGTGCCAGCAGTGAATTAGTATTCCAAGGGTATGGCTACACCTTC CASSELVFQGYGYTF
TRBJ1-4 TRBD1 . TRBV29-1 TGCAGCGCCCTTAGACAGGGTGAAGGAAAACTGTTTTTT CSALRQGEGKLFF
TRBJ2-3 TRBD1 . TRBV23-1 TGCGCCAGCAGTCCAATCAAGGGGGCTAGCACAGATACGCAGTATTTT CASSPIKGASTDTQYF
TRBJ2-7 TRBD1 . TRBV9 TGTGCCAGCAGCGTCTCCGGGACAGGGAACTACGAGCAGTACTTC CASSVSGTGNYEQYF
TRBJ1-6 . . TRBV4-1 TGCGCCAGCAGGGGGCAGGGGTCACCCCTCCACTTT CASRGQGSPLHF
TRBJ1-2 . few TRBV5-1 TGCGCCAGCAGCCCCCGGGCTGAAAGCGGCTACACCTTC CASSPRAESGYTF
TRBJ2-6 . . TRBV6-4 TGTGCCAGCAGCCCAGGACGTCTCTCTGGGGCCAACGTCCTGACTTTC CASSPGRLSGANVLTF
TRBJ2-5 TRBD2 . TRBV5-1 TGCGCCAGCAGCTTGGATAGCGGGGCCGCGGGGACCCAGTACTTC CASSLDSGAAGTQYF
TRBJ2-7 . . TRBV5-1 TGCGCCAGCAGCTTGGCGCGACAGACCTACGAGCAGTACTTC CASSLARQTYEQYF
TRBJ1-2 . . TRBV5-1 TGCGCCAGCAGCCCGGACACCGCTGGGTATGGCTACACCTTC CASSPDTAGYGYTF